This entry lists 19 T cell receptor beta chains sequenced from one sample in a study of shared clonotypes between healthy human individuals. The data were produced by immunoSEQ multiplex PCR, yet TCRdb's version contains in-frame clones alone and is incomplete. The data show around 1.5 million clones, 95% to 99% seen once. The material sequenced was naive CD4+ T cells sorted from blood. Subset defined: CD45RA+ positively selected. The receptors here all came from a man in his thirties or forties in good health.

This clone occurred once. The V gene is TRBV6-5, the J gene TRBJ2-1, with no clear D. The CDR3 totals 16 residues. V was shortened by 0 bases and J by 8 bases, with 17 bases between the two germline ends. The germline CDR1 and CDR2 sequences are MNHEY and SVGAGI. CDR3 sequence: CASSYSNWEVGDEQFF. DNA for the CDR3: TGTGCCAGCAGTTACTCGAATTGGGAAGTCGGCGATGAGCAGTTCTTC.

This chain links TRBV2 with TRBJ2-1; TRBD2 matches at 7 bases. In germline, CDR1 is SNHLY, CDR2 FYNNEI. After removal of 7 bases from V and 7 bases from J, the junction contained 4 bases not matched to a gene. The CDR3 extends over 12 amino acids. CDR3 amino acids: CASTRERNEQFF. The CDR3 DNA follows: TGTGCCAGCACGCGGGAGAGGAATGAGCAGTTCTTC.

The rearrangement joins TRBV28 to TRBJ2-7; D is uncertain. In germline, CDR1 is MDHEN, CDR2 SYDVKM. The V end lost 2 bases, the J end lost 1 base, and 12 bases lay between the germline ends. The CDR3 has 15 amino acids. CDR3 sequence (DNA): TGTGCCAGCAGTTTAAGGTCCTTAGGGTCCTACGAGCAGTACTTC. Residues: CASSLRSLGSYEQYF.

The rearrangement links TRBV2 to TRBJ2-1; D not resolved. V lost 6 bases and J lost 5, with 5 bases in between. Germline V gene lookup returns CDR1 SNHLY and CDR2 FYNNEI. The CDR3 contains 11 residues. In nucleotides, the CDR3 is TGTGCCAGCAGCCGGCACAATGAGCAGTTCTTC. Translated: CASSRHNEQFF.

The chain carries TRBV19 and TRBJ1-4, with D possibly TRBD1 on 6 matching bases. Trimming removed 6 bases from V and 0 bases from J, with 11 bases in between. The CDR3 extends over 15 amino acids. The germline V gene encodes CDR1 LNHDA and CDR2 SQIVND (reference sequence). CDR3 residues: CASRTGSATNEKLFF. DNA of the CDR3: TGTGCCAGTAGAACAGGGTCTGCAACTAATGAAAAACTGTTTTTT. Drawing the rest from reference TRBV19 and TRBJ1-4, the complete variable domain is DGGITQSPKYLFRKEGQNVTLSCEQNLNHDAMYWYRQDPGQGLRLIYYSQIVNDFQKGDIAEGYSVSREKKESFPLTVTSAQKNPTAFYLCASRTGSATNEKLFFGSGTQLSVL.

The chain couples TRBV15 to TRBJ1-2; 8 nucleotides match TRBD1. The CDR3 contains 15 residues. The V gene end was trimmed by 0 bases and the J gene end by 0 bases; junction bases not matched to a gene: 0. From germline, CDR1 is LNHNV and CDR2 YYDKDF (reference sequence). The CDR3 reads CATSREDRANYGYTF. CDR3 DNA: TGTGCCACCAGCAGAGAGGACAGGGCTAACTATGGCTACACCTTC.

The chain couples TRBV6-5 to TRBJ1-1, with D uncertain. Between the trimmed V and J ends, which lost 2 bases and 5 bases, there was a span of 3 bases. Germline V CDR1 and CDR2: MNHEY, SVGAGI. This CDR3 has 11 amino acids. CDR3 coding DNA: TGTGCCAGCAGTTACCGGACTGAAGCTTTCTTT. Protein product: CASSYRTEAFF.

The rearrangement uses TRBV4-2 and TRBJ2-7; D is unclear. Trimming took off 0 bases at V and 1 base at J, with 7 bases between the two ends. The CDR3 is 14 amino acids. Germline V gene lookup returns CDR1 LGHNA and CDR2 YNFKEQ. The CDR3 here is CASSQDQVSYEQYF. In DNA, the CDR3 is TGTGCCAGCAGCCAAGACCAGGTTTCCTACGAGCAGTACTTC.

V usage is TRBV2 and J usage is TRBJ2-3; weak D call: TRBD1 (6 bases). Germline loops: CDR1 SNHLY, CDR2 FYNNEI. This CDR3 spans 17 amino acids. V was pared by 4 bases and J by 2 bases, with 19 bases between. This CDR3 is CASSGEPGQTVTDTQYF. The DNA of the CDR3 is TGTGCCAGCAGTGGAGAGCCGGGACAAACCGTCACAGATACGCAGTATTTT.

To note about this clone: The sample has other DNA sequences that encode this CDR3 too. This chain uses TRBV18 with TRBJ2-1; D not certain. The V gene lost 3 bases and the J gene lost 1 base, with 7 bases spanning the gap. Germline V gives CDR1 KGHSH, CDR2 LQKENI. This CDR3 contains 14 residues. The CDR3 sequence: CASSPLLSYNEQFF. The CDR3 DNA is TGTGCCAGCTCACCGCTTTTATCCTACAATGAGCAGTTCTTC.

The chain uses TRBV4-3 and TRBJ2-7; D is ambiguous. The CDR3 covers 15 residues. Germline assignment: CDR1 LGHNA and CDR2 YSLEER. V was shortened by 2 bases and J by 3 bases, with 14 bases between the two germline ends. This chain's CDR3 is CASSQTVNGNYEQYF. In DNA form, the CDR3 reads TGCGCCAGCAGCCAAACTGTTAATGGGAACTACGAGCAGTACTTC.

This clone was observed a single time. V usage is TRBV28 and J usage is TRBJ1-1; D possibly corresponds to TRBD1 (6 bases). The CDR3 spans 10 residues. Between the trimmed V and J ends, which lost 10 bases and 9 bases, there was a span of 12 bases. The V gene's germline CDR1 is MDHEN and CDR2 SYDVKM. In DNA form, the CDR3 reads TGTGCCACCAAACGGGGGCAAGCTTTCTTT. This codes for CATKRGQAFF.

The chain recombines TRBV28 with TRBJ1-2, with no clear D. This CDR3 region has 13 residues. V was pared by 4 bases and J by 5 bases, with 11 bases between. Per germline, CDR1 MDHEN and CDR2 SYDVKM. For the CDR3, the DNA is TGTGCCAGCAGTTCAGATCTATATTATGGCTACACCTTC. Its protein product is CASSSDLYYGYTF.

This sequence joins TRBV20-1 and TRBJ2-7, with D uncertain. The CDR3 is 11 amino acids. Trimming took off 5 bases at V and 8 bases at J, with 13 bases between the two ends. Germline V gene sequence: CDR1 DFQATT, CDR2 SNEGSKA (reference sequence). In DNA, the CDR3 is TGCAGTGCTTCAGACCCAGGCAAGCAGTACTTC. It codes for CSASDPGKQYF.

This clone occurred once. The V and J genes are TRBV5-1 and TRBJ2-1, with a possible D match to TRBD2 (6 bases). V lost 2 bases and J lost 7, with 19 bases in between. Germline V gives CDR1 SGHRS, CDR2 YFSETQ. The CDR3 spans 16 residues. CDR3 sequence reads: CASSFLPGRGTNEQFF. The CDR3 coding sequence is TGCGCCAGCAGCTTTCTACCCGGGAGAGGCACGAATGAGCAGTTCTTC.

The V gene is TRBV9, the J gene TRBJ1-1; D not resolved. This CDR3 comprises 12 residues. CDR1 is SGDLS, CDR2 YYNGEE, per germline. Trimming left V 0 bases short and J 7 bases short, with 7 bases between. The CDR3 is CASSVAGIEAFF. DNA of the CDR3: TGTGCCAGCAGCGTAGCGGGGATTGAAGCTTTCTTT.

The sample holds one count of this clone. The chain links TRBV18 to TRBJ2-7, with D possibly being TRBD1 or TRBD2 (6 bases each). The CDR3 has 16 amino acids. Germline-derived CDR1 and CDR2 are KGHSH and LQKENI. The V and J ends lost 3 bases and 2 bases respectively, with 17 bases between them. The CDR3 reads CASSPAVGGEAYEQYF. Written as DNA, the CDR3 is TGTGCCAGCTCACCGGCCGTCGGGGGCGAAGCCTACGAGCAGTACTTC.

The CDR3 region is CSMAWSDTQYF. The CDR3 DNA is TGCAGCATGGCTTGGTCCGATACGCAGTATTTT. The chain combines TRBV29-1 with TRBJ2-3, with D uncertain. The CDR3 spans 11 residues. Germline assignment: CDR1 SQVTM and CDR2 ANQGSEA. Trimming took off 8 bases at V and 6 bases at J, with 12 bases between the two ends.

This chain links TRBV9 with TRBJ2-7; 7 bases are a match to TRBD1. CDR1 and CDR2 from the germline V gene are SGDLS and YYNGEE. This CDR3 has 12 amino acids. The V gene end was trimmed by 0 bases and the J gene end by 10 bases; junction bases not matched to a gene: 4. The CDR3 nucleotides are TGTGCCAGCAGCGTAGAACAGGGGATACAGTACTTC. Amino acids: CASSVEQGIQYF.